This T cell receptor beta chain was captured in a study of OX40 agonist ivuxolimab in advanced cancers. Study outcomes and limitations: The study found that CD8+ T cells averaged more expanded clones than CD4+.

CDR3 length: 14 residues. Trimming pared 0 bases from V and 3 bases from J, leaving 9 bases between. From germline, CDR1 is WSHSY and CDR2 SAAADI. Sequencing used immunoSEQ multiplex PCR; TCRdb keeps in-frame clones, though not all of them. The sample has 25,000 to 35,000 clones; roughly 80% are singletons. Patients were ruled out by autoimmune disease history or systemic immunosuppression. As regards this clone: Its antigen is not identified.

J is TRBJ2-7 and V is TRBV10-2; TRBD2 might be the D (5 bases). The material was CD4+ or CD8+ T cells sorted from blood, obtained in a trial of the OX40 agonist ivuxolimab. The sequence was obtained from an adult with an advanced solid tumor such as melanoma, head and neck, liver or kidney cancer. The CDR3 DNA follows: TGCGCCAGCAGTGAGTCGGGCGGGTTCTACGAGCAGTACTTC. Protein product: CASSESGGFYEQYF.